This T cell receptor (beta chain) was identified during a study of spatial heterogeneity in lung cancer. Time point of the sample: blood at routine non-recurrence follow-up after resection. From tumor, nontumor lung or frozen PBMC, whole RNA was taken unsorted for sequencing. This clonotype was seen repeatedly, ten times or more. The library protocol tagged each TCR cDNA with a unique molecular identifier. TCRdb re-analysed the 5' RACE reads in MiXCR, keeping a single row per CDR3 protein. The sample contains about 3,100 distinct CDR3 sequences, around 20% of which appear only once. This receptor was identified in a male donor with early-stage non-small cell lung cancer. Material: PBMCs, obtained at follow-up.

CDR3 in DNA: TGTGCCACCAGCAGAGTTCGCACTCACGAGCAGTACGTC. This encodes CATSRVRTHEQYV. The rearrangement links TRBV15 to TRBJ2-7; D is unresolved. Germline V CDR1 and CDR2: LNHNV, YYDKDF (reference sequence). V was pared by 1 base and J by 5 bases, with 9 bases between. CDR3 length: 13 amino acids.